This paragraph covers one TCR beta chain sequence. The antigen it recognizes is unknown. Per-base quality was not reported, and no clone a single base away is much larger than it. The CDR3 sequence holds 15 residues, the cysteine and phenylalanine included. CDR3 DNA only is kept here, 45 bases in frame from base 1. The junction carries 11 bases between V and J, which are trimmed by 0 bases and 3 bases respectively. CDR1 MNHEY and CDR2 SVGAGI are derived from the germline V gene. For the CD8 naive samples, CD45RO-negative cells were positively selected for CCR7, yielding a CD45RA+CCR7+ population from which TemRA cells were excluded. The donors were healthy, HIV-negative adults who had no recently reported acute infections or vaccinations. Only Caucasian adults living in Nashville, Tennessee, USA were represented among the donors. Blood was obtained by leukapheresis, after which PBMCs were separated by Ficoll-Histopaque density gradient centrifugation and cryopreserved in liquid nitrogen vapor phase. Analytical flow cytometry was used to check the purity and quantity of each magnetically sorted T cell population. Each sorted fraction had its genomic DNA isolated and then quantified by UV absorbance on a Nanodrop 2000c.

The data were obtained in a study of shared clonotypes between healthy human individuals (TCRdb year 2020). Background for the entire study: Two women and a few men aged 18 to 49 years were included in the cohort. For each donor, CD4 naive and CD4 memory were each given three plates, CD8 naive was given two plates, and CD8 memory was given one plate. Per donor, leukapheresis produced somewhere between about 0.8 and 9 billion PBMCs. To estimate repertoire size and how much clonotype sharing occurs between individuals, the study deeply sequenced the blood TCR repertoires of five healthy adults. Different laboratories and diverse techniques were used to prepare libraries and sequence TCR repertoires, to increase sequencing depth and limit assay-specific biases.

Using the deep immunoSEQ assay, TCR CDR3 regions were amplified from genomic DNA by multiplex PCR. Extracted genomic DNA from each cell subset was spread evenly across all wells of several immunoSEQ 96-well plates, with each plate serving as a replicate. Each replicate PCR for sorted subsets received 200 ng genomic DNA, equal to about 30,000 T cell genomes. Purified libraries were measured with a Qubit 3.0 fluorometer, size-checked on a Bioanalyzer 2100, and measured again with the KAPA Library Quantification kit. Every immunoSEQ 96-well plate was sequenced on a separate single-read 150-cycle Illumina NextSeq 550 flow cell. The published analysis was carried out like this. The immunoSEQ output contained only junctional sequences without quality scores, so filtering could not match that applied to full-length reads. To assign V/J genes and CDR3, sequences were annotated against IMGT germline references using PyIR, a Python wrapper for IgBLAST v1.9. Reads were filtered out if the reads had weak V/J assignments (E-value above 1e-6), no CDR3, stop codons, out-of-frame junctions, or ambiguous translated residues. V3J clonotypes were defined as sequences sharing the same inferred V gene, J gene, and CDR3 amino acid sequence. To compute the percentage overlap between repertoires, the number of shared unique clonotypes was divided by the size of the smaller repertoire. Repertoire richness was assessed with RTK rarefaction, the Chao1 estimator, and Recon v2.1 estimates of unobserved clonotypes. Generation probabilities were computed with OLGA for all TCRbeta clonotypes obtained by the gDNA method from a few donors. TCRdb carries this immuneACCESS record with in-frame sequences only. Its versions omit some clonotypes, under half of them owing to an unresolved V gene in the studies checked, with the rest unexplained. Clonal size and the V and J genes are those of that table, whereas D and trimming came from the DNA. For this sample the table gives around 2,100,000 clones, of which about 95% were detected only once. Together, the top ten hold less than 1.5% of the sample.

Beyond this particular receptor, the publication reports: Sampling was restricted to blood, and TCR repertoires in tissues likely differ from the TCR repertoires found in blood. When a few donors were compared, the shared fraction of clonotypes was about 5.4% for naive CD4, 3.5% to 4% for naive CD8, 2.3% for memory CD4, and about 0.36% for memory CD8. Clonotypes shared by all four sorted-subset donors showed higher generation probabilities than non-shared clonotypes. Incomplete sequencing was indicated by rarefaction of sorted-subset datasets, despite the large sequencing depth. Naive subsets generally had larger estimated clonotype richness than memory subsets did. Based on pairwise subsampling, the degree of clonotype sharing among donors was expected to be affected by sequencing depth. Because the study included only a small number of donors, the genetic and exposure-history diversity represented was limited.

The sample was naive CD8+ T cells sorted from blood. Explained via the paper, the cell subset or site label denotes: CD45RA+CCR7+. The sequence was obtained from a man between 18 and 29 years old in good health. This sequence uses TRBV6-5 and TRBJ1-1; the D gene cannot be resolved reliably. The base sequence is TGTGCCAGCAGTTACTCGGCGGAGGGAGACACTGAAGCTTTCTTT. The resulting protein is CASSYSAEGDTEAFF.